These 28 T cell receptor beta chains share one sample of origin, sequenced in a study of cytomegalovirus exposure and HLA in healthy donors (dated by TCRdb to the late 2010s). The library came from the immunoSEQ multiplex PCR assay. The multiplex PCR relied on a mix of 60 forward primers for TCR Vbeta segments and 13 reverse primers for TCR Jbeta segments. The table was pulled from immuneACCESS by TCRdb, which kept in-frame rearrangements only. Such tables lose some clones; where checked, under half of the loss comes from unresolved V genes, and the rest has no known cause. The sample table lists about 160,000 clones, around 80% of them with a count of one. The ten largest clones capture about 6.3% of the sample. Sequencing was done on a sample of PBMCs. These TCRs come from a male donor in good health and CMV-seropositive.

This chain links TRBV19 with TRBJ1-5; possible D gene TRBD1, 5 bases. The CDR3 runs 17 residues. Germline assignment: CDR1 LNHDA and CDR2 SQIVND (reference sequence). The V end was cut by 4 bases, the J end by 7 bases, with 23 bases between. The CDR3: CASSTWTRGRMWQPQHF. The CDR3 DNA follows: TGTGCCAGTAGTACGTGGACAAGAGGAAGGATGTGGCAGCCCCAGCATTTT.

This chain links TRBV11-3 with TRBJ2-1; the match to TRBD2 covers 11 bases. Germline lookup yields CDR1 SGHNT and CDR2 YENEEA. This CDR3 is 20 amino acids long. V lost 4 bases to trimming and J lost 2 bases; unmatched junction nucleotides: 16. The CDR3 bases are TGTGCCAGCAGCTGGGGACTAGCGGAGACGGGGGGGTATCCCTACAATGAGCAGTTCTTC. It specifies CASSWGLAETGGYPYNEQFF.

The rearrangement links TRBV18 to TRBJ2-3; no reliable D call. The germline CDR1 and CDR2 sequences are KGHSH and LQKENI. Deletions cut 2 bases from V and 4 bases from J, with 10 bases between. The CDR3 consists of 14 residues. The CDR3 DNA follows: TGTGCCAGCTCACCAGCAGTCAACGCAGATACGCAGTATTTT. It is translated as CASSPAVNADTQYF.

The chain has TRBV18 and TRBJ1-1, with D unclear. Germline V gives CDR1 KGHSH, CDR2 LQKENI. The ends were cut back, 6 bases at V and 6 bases at J, with 17 bases in the middle. This CDR3 region has 14 residues. The CDR3 sequence: CASSRVSRDAEAFF. The CDR3 nucleotides are TGTGCCAGCTCTCGGGTCTCCCGAGACGCTGAAGCTTTCTTT. The full variable domain, in which reference TRBV18 and TRBJ1-1 provide the parts outside the CDR3, is NAGVMQNPRHLVRRRGQEARLRCSPMKGHSHVYWYRQLPEEGLKFMVYLQKENIIDESGMPKERFSAEFPKEGPSILRIQQVVRGDSAAYFCASSRVSRDAEAFFGQGTRLTVV.

The chain has TRBV5-8 and TRBJ2-3; TRBD2 agrees at 14 bases. CDR3 length equals 16 residues. The germline V gene encodes CDR1 SGHTS and CDR2 YDEGEE. The V gene end was trimmed by 4 bases and the J gene end by 9 bases; junction bases not matched to a gene: 10. The CDR3: CASSPPGTSGSSTQYF. The CDR3 DNA sequence: TGTGCCAGCAGCCCGCCCGGGACTAGCGGGAGTTCGACGCAGTATTTT. The variable domain in full, with the rest retrieved from reference TRBV5-8 and TRBJ2-3, is EAGVTQSPTHLIKTRGQQATLRCSPISGHTSVYWYQQALGLGLQFLLWYDEGEERNRGNFPPRFSGRQFPNYSSELNVNALELEDSALYLCASSPPGTSGSSTQYFGPGTRLTVL.

J is TRBJ2-1 and V is TRBV4-2; 7 bases map to TRBD1. CDR1 is LGHNA and CDR2 is YNFKEQ in the germline V gene. This CDR3 region has 13 residues. V lost 4 bases to trimming and J lost 8 bases; unmatched junction nucleotides: 5. CDR3 region: CASSPNDRDEQFF. The CDR3 DNA is TGTGCCAGCAGCCCTAATGACAGGGATGAGCAGTTCTTC.

The gene calls are TRBV30 and TRBJ1-5; no clear D. There are 14 residues in the CDR3. The germline gives CDR1 GTSNPN, CDR2 SVGIG (reference sequence). V lost 0 bases and J lost 5, with 11 bases in between. The CDR3 is CAWSVGGEDQPQHF. The CDR3 DNA reads TGTGCCTGGAGTGTAGGCGGAGAGGATCAGCCCCAGCATTTT.

The chain couples TRBV28 to TRBJ2-1; D gene ambiguous. The ends were cut back, 8 bases at V and 5 bases at J, with 10 bases in the middle. Germline V CDR1 and CDR2: MDHEN, SYDVKM. The CDR3 has 12 amino acids. The CDR3 spells CASEDTNNEQFF. The DNA of the CDR3 is TGTGCCAGCGAAGACACCAACAATGAGCAGTTCTTC.

The rearrangement joins TRBV5-1 to TRBJ2-1, with a weak D call TRBD2 (6 bases). V was pared by 3 bases and J by 7 bases, with 20 bases between. This CDR3 is built from 16 residues. Germline V gene sequence: CDR1 SGHRS, CDR2 YFSETQ. The CDR3 DNA follows: TGCGCCAGCAGCTCCTGGGACTCGCTTTCGTCAAATGAGCAGTTCTTC. It is translated as CASSSWDSLSSNEQFF.

V and J are TRBV7-2 and TRBJ1-4; D is uncertain. V dropped 5 bases and J dropped 10 bases, with 8 bases sitting between them. Per the germline V gene, CDR1 is SGHTA and CDR2 is FQGNSA. The CDR3 extends over 11 amino acids. Here the CDR3 reads CASSLGGKLFF. CDR3 DNA: TGTGCCAGCAGCCTCGGTGGAAAACTGTTTTTT.

The chain joins TRBV13 to TRBJ2-7, with TRBD2 matching over 10 bases. J gave up 6 bases and V 5 bases, and 13 bases lay outside the gene matches. Germline V gene sequence: CDR1 PRHDT, CDR2 FYEKMQ (reference sequence). The CDR3 is 16 amino acids. CDR3: CASSPSPGLATREQYF. The CDR3 DNA follows: TGTGCCAGCAGCCCATCTCCGGGACTAGCGACTCGCGAGCAGTACTTC.

This clone came up a few times. The gene calls are TRBV9 and TRBJ2-7; no clear D. This CDR3 spans 15 amino acids. Germline CDR1 reads SGDLS; CDR2 reads YYNGEE. Trimming stripped 0 bases from V and 0 bases from J, with 10 bases between. CDR3 protein: CASSVEPEISYEQYF. The CDR3 region has the DNA TGTGCCAGCAGCGTAGAACCAGAAATCTCCTACGAGCAGTACTTC.

The V call is TRBV11-2, the J call TRBJ1-2; D call uncertain. Trimming pared 1 base from V and 4 bases from J, leaving 10 bases between. Per the germline V gene, CDR1 is SGHAT and CDR2 is FQNNGV. The CDR3 is made up of 14 amino acids. The CDR3 nucleotides are TGTGCCAGCAGCTTAGCGGAGGGCGTCTATGGCTACACCTTC. It specifies CASSLAEGVYGYTF.

This clone was counted only a few times. V gene TRBV19 combines with J gene TRBJ1-5; 8 bases fit TRBD1. The CDR3 consists of 15 residues. In germline, CDR1 is LNHDA, CDR2 SQIVND (reference sequence). Trimming took 6 bases from V and 5 from J; bases not matched to a gene: 9. The chain's CDR3 is CASRPGQGSHQPQHF. The CDR3 nucleotides read TGTGCCAGTAGACCCGGACAGGGAAGTCATCAGCCCCAGCATTTT.

The genes are TRBV13 and TRBJ1-4, with 7 bases lining up with TRBD1. Germline V gene lookup returns CDR1 PRHDT and CDR2 FYEKMQ (reference sequence). The CDR3 runs 14 residues. Trimming removed 4 bases from V and 7 bases from J; junction bases left unmatched: 6. The DNA of the CDR3 is TGTGCCAGCAGCTACGACAGGGTGGGTGAAAAACTGTTTTTT. Protein: CASSYDRVGEKLFF. Drawing the rest from reference TRBV13 and TRBJ1-4, the complete variable domain is AAGVIQSPRHLIKEKRETATLKCYPIPRHDTVYWYQQGPGQDPQFLISFYEKMQSDKGSIPDRFSAQQFSDYHSELNMSSLELGDSALYFCASSYDRVGEKLFFGSGTQLSVL.

The chain uses TRBV9 and TRBJ2-3, with 13 bases fitting TRBD2. The CDR3 loop spans 16 amino acids. The J segment lost 11 bases and the V segment lost 4 bases, leaving 13 bases of the junction unmatched. Germline V gene lookup returns CDR1 SGDLS and CDR2 YYNGEE. Written as DNA, the CDR3 is TGTGCCAGCAGCACCGGACTGGGACTAGCGGGAACTGAGCAGTATTTT. It translates to CASSTGLGLAGTEQYF.

V gene TRBV7-9 combines with J gene TRBJ2-7; 14 nucleotides align to TRBD2. The CDR3 has 16 amino acids. V shed 5 bases and J 5 bases; nucleotides not matched to a gene: 8. The germline CDR1 and CDR2 sequences are SEHNR and FQNEAQ (reference sequence). CDR3 protein: CASSLPTSGRAHEQYF. CDR3 nucleotide sequence: TGTGCCAGCAGCCTACCGACTAGCGGGAGGGCCCACGAGCAGTACTTC.

V is TRBV7-6 and J is TRBJ1-1; a possible D gene is TRBD1 (5 bases). Deletions cut 2 bases from V and 4 bases from J, with 11 bases between. CDR1 is SGHVS and CDR2 is FNYEAQ in the germline V gene. CDR3 size: 14 residues. The CDR3 here is CASSLYGGGTEAFF. CDR3 coding DNA: TGTGCCAGCAGCTTATATGGGGGAGGCACTGAAGCTTTCTTT.

V usage is TRBV6-5 and J usage is TRBJ2-7; D is undetermined. The CDR3 loop spans 14 amino acids. Germline values: CDR1 MNHEY, CDR2 SVGAGI. V lost 6 bases to trimming and J lost 2 bases, with 14 bases between them. CDR3 coding DNA: TGTGCCAGCAGCCTTAATAACAGTCCCTACGAGCAGTACTTC. Amino acid sequence: CASSLNNSPYEQYF.

This clone was recorded a few times. The chain recombines TRBV19 with TRBJ1-5; TRBD1 agrees at 7 bases. The CDR3 consists of 15 residues. After removal of 2 bases from V and 6 bases from J, the junction contained 7 bases not matched to a gene. Germline V gene data show CDR1 as LNHDA and CDR2 as SQIVND (reference sequence). The CDR3 region is CASSIRDRVRQPQHF. CDR3 nucleotides: TGTGCCAGTAGTATAAGAGACAGGGTACGTCAGCCCCAGCATTTT.

The chain has TRBV4-3 and TRBJ2-7; D is possibly TRBD2 (5 bases). V lost 4 bases, J lost 5 bases, and 12 bases lay in between. This CDR3 spans 13 amino acids. CDR1 LGHNA and CDR2 YSLEER come from the germline V gene. In DNA form, the CDR3 reads TGCGCCAGCAGCCGCACGACCGGGGACGAGCAGTACTTC. The encoded protein is CASSRTTGDEQYF.

This clone was seen a few times. The gene calls are TRBV30 and TRBJ1-2; unclear D gene. The CDR3 sequence is 14 residues long. Per germline, CDR1 GTSNPN and CDR2 SVGIG (reference sequence). V dropped 3 bases and J dropped 3 bases, with 14 bases sitting between them. CDR3 loop: CAWRAPGSYYGYTF. The CDR3 coding sequence is TGTGCCTGGAGGGCCCCTGGTAGCTACTATGGCTACACCTTC.

This clone has ten or more counts. The chain combines TRBV2 with TRBJ1-5, with unresolved D. The CDR3 contains 15 residues. Deletions cut 6 bases from V and 4 bases from J, with 16 bases between. CDR1 and CDR2 (germline): SNHLY, FYNNEI. CDR3 region: CASRSSGLLNQPQHF. DNA for the CDR3: TGTGCCAGCAGGAGTAGTGGTCTGCTTAATCAGCCCCAGCATTTT.

Here the CDR3 DNA reads TGTGCCAGTAGTATCGATAACTTCAGGGGGAACACTGAAGCTTTCTTT. It specifies CASSIDNFRGNTEAFF. V and J are TRBV19 and TRBJ1-1; perhaps TRBD1 as D (6 bases). Trimming left V 3 bases short and J 1 base short, with 15 bases between. This CDR3 region has 16 residues. Germline CDR1 reads LNHDA; CDR2 reads SQIVND (reference sequence).

The chain links TRBV25-1 to TRBJ1-1; D unclear. This CDR3 has 12 residues. The germline V gene has CDR1 MGHDK and CDR2 SYGVNS. The ends were cut back, 2 bases at V and 9 bases at J, with 10 bases in the middle. CDR3 sequence: CASSEGGRKAFF. The CDR3 nucleotides are TGTGCCAGCAGTGAAGGCGGCCGGAAAGCTTTCTTT.

This clone has just a few counts. This chain uses TRBV5-1 with TRBJ2-1; 9 positions agree with TRBD2. Trimming at V came to 0 bases and at J to 4 bases, leaving 5 bases not matched to a gene. Germline V gene lookup returns CDR1 SGHRS and CDR2 YFSETQ. The CDR3 totals 16 residues. CDR3: CASSLDVAGVYNEQFF. In DNA, the CDR3 is TGCGCCAGCAGCTTGGACGTAGCGGGAGTGTACAATGAGCAGTTCTTC.

This chain connects TRBV11-1 to TRBJ2-1; 8 nucleotides agree with TRBD2. Germline V gene data show CDR1 as SGHAT and CDR2 as FQDESV (reference sequence). V trimming: 3 bases; J trimming: 15 bases; junction bases outside the gene matches: 13. This CDR3 is built from 14 residues. The CDR3 region is CASSLLGREDSGFF. The CDR3 DNA sequence: TGTGCCAGCAGCTTGTTAGGGCGGGAGGATAGTGGGTTCTTC. Filled out from reference TRBV11-1 and TRBJ2-1, the complete variable domain reads EAEVAQSPRYKITEKSQAVAFWCDPISGHATLYWYRQILGQGPELLVQFQDESVVDDSQLPKDRFSAERLKGVDSTLKIQPAELGDSAMYLCASSLLGREDSGFFGPGTRLTVL.

The rearrangement joins TRBV5-4 to TRBJ1-4; 9 bases agree with TRBD1. Germline lookup yields CDR1 SGHNT and CDR2 YYREEE (reference sequence). V was clipped by 4 bases and J by 4 bases; unmatched bases: 5. The CDR3 has 15 residues. In DNA, the CDR3 is TGTGCCAGCAGCCGACAGGGGGGGAATAATGAAAAACTGTTTTTT. Translation gives CASSRQGGNNEKLFF.